The 32 T cell receptor beta chains reported below all come from one sample, sequenced in a study of beta chain features in type 1 diabetes. Study results and limitations: Moderate but significant shortening of TCRB CDR3s was recorded in all four CD4+ subsets from Type 1 diabetes patients.

For these receptors, no antigen is known. Expressed TCRB transcripts were sequenced because the entire RNA isolate underwent reverse transcription. TCRdb's copy holds only in-frame clones and misses some; the assay was immunoSEQ multiplex PCR. The top ten clones hold around 0.017% of a sample with a few hundred thousand clones, roughly a tenth of them seen once. The specimen was naive CD4+ T cells from blood. The receptors here all came from a man under 40 with type 1 diabetes.

The chain couples TRBV11-1 to TRBJ1-4; D not resolved. The CDR3 length is 15 residues. The ends were cut back, 5 bases at V and 2 bases at J, with 12 bases in the middle. In germline, CDR1 is SGHAT, CDR2 FQDESV (reference sequence). This chain's CDR3 is CASSASGFTNEKLFF. DNA for the CDR3: TGTGCCAGCAGCGCTTCAGGATTTACTAATGAAAAACTGTTTTTT.

This chain joins TRBV6-5 and TRBJ1-1, with D possibly TRBD1 on 5 matching bases. CDR3 size: 13 residues. The germline V gene encodes CDR1 MNHEY and CDR2 SVGAGI. V lost 6 bases and J lost 0, with 8 bases in between. CDR3 protein: CASRGRVNTEAFF. In DNA form, the CDR3 reads TGTGCCAGCAGAGGCAGGGTGAACACTGAAGCTTTCTTT.

The chain links TRBV6-5 to TRBJ2-1; D ambiguous. The CDR3 consists of 12 residues. The germline CDR1 and CDR2 sequences are MNHEY and SVGAGI. Trimming pared 2 bases from V and 8 bases from J, leaving 7 bases between. The CDR3 here is CASSYRRDEQFF. In nucleotides, the CDR3 is TGTGCCAGCAGTTACCGCCGGGATGAGCAGTTCTTC.

The genes are TRBV29-1 and TRBJ2-6; D gene ambiguous. The CDR3 spans 12 residues. The V gene's germline CDR1 is SQVTM and CDR2 ANQGSEA. The V end was cut by 6 bases, the J end by 4 bases, with 7 bases between. CDR3 sequence reads: CSVQTGANVLTF. CDR3 coding DNA: TGCAGCGTACAAACAGGGGCCAACGTCCTGACTTTC. Full variable domain (outside the CDR3, taken from reference TRBV29-1 and TRBJ2-6): SAVISQKPSRDICQRGTSLTIQCQVDSQVTMMFWYRQQPGQSLTLIATANQGSEATYESGFVIDKFPISRPNLTFSTLTVSNMSPEDSSIYLCSVQTGANVLTFGAGSRLTVL.

The chain joins TRBV9 to TRBJ1-3; no firm D call. Trimming stripped 4 bases from V and 4 bases from J, with 12 bases between. Germline V gene lookup returns CDR1 SGDLS and CDR2 YYNGEE. This CDR3 region has 14 residues. CDR3 amino acids: CASSPRHSGNTIYF. The DNA for the CDR3 is TGTGCCAGCAGCCCAAGACATTCCGGAAACACCATATATTTT.

The chain recombines TRBV2 with TRBJ2-2, with a weak D call TRBD2 (5 bases). This CDR3 is 12 amino acids long. V lost 4 bases to trimming and J lost 7 bases, with 7 bases between them. CDR1 is SNHLY and CDR2 is FYNNEI in the germline V gene. The CDR3 DNA follows: TGTGCCAGCAGTGGGGAGCGCGGGGAGCTGTTTTTT. Protein sequence: CASSGERGELFF.

The J gene is TRBJ2-6, the V gene TRBV19; no definite D call. The V gene's germline CDR1 is LNHDA and CDR2 SQIVND (reference sequence). The CDR3 sequence is 14 residues long. Trimming left V 8 bases short and J 0 bases short, with 8 bases between. CDR3 residues: CASHHNSGANVLTF. The CDR3 nucleotides are TGTGCCAGTCATCACAACTCTGGGGCCAACGTCCTGACTTTC.

The chain links TRBV2 to TRBJ2-2; 8 bases line up with TRBD2. The germline V gene has CDR1 SNHLY and CDR2 FYNNEI. V lost 7 bases and J lost 5; bases outside the gene matches: 6. CDR3 length: 14 amino acids. The CDR3, as DNA: TGTGCCAGCATGCTAGCGGGCTATACCGGGGAGCTGTTTTTT. This translates into CASMLAGYTGELFF.

This clone has only a few counts. V is TRBV18 and J is TRBJ2-1, with TRBD2 matching over 8 bases. With 0 bases clipped from V and 2 bases from J, the junction kept 3 bases outside the gene matches. Germline CDR1 and CDR2: KGHSH and LQKENI. This CDR3 has 16 residues. The CDR3 DNA is TGTGCCAGCTCACCACCCACCGGGGGGGCCTACAATGAGCAGTTCTTC. It yields the protein CASSPPTGGAYNEQFF.

The table lists this clone with many counts. This chain joins TRBV4-3 and TRBJ1-6, with D hard to call. V was trimmed by 0 bases and J by 15 bases, leaving 15 bases between them. Germline V CDR1 and CDR2: LGHNA, YSLEER. CDR3 size: 14 residues. Written as DNA, the CDR3 is TGCGCCAGCAGCCAAGATCGGGCGGCGGGGTACCTCCACTTT. Protein sequence: CASSQDRAAGYLHF.

This clone was counted only a few times. The chain has TRBV10-3 and TRBJ2-5; TRBD1 matches 7 bases. The DNA matches TRBJ2-7 better at its end, which makes the J call doubtful. This CDR3 has 13 residues. The germline CDR1 and CDR2 sequences are ENHRY and SYGVKD. This CDR3 is CAIRPGQSYEQYF. CDR3 coding DNA: TGTGCCATCAGGCCGGGACAGTCCTACGAGCAGTACTTC.

The table lists this clone with a few counts. J is TRBJ2-3 and V is TRBV9; TRBD2 is a possible D gene (6 bases). V was shortened by 0 bases and J by 6 bases, with 17 bases between the two germline ends. Germline CDR1 SGDLS, CDR2 YYNGEE. The CDR3 runs 16 residues. CDR3 in DNA: TGTGCCAGCAGCGTAGGGGGGGTGAAGGGTAGGGATACGCAGTATTTT. Protein sequence: CASSVGGVKGRDTQYF.

The chain has TRBV11-2 and TRBJ2-1; D ambiguous. V shed 3 bases and J shed 4 bases, with 7 bases lying between them. This CDR3 is built from 13 residues. Germline CDR1 and CDR2: SGHAT and FQNNGV. The CDR3 region is CASSFRRYNEQFF. The CDR3 DNA sequence: TGTGCCAGCAGCTTCAGGCGATACAATGAGCAGTTCTTC.

This clone was seen only a few times. The J gene is TRBJ2-4, the V gene TRBV7-2; maybe TRBD2 (6 bases). The CDR3 has 11 amino acids. CDR1 is SGHTA and CDR2 is FQGNSA in the germline V gene. The ends were cut back, 6 bases at V and 10 bases at J, with 10 bases in the middle. This CDR3 is CASRIGTIQYF. The CDR3, as DNA: TGTGCCAGCAGAATCGGGACTATTCAGTACTTC.

The CDR3 is CALNTPGQGSGELFF. Written as DNA, the CDR3 is TGTGCCTTAAATACTCCGGGACAGGGGTCCGGGGAGCTGTTTTTT. V and J are TRBV30 and TRBJ2-2; TRBD1 matches 10 bases. CDR1 GTSNPN and CDR2 SVGIG come from the germline V gene (reference sequence). Germline trimming cut 7 bases from V and 6 bases from J; bases unmatched to any gene: 11. This CDR3 has 15 amino acids. Variable domain in full (rest from reference TRBV30 and TRBJ2-2): SQTIHQWPATLVQPVGSPLSLECTVEGTSNPNLYWYRQAAGRGLQLLFYSVGIGQISSEVPQNLSASRPQDRQFILSSKKLLLSDSGFYLCALNTPGQGSGELFFGEGSRLTVL.

CDR3 sequence: CASRRFFEETQYF. CDR3 in DNA: TGTGCCAGCAGGCGGTTCTTCGAAGAGACCCAGTACTTC. V is TRBV5-6 and J is TRBJ2-5; no firm D call. The CDR3 has 13 amino acids. V was shortened by 5 bases and J by 3 bases, with 11 bases between the two germline ends. In germline, CDR1 is SGHDT, CDR2 YYEEEE.

Note on this clone: The sample holds other DNA sequences that translate to the same CDR3. The J gene is TRBJ1-1, the V gene TRBV5-4, with a tentative D call TRBD1 (5 bases). The CDR3 consists of 13 residues. V lost 1 base and J lost 2, with 6 bases in between. CDR1 is SGHNT and CDR2 is YYREEE in the germline V gene (reference sequence). This CDR3 is CASSLQGNTEAFF. The CDR3 nucleotides are TGTGCCAGCAGCTTGCAGGGCAACACTGAAGCTTTCTTT.

V and J are TRBV7-9 and TRBJ2-7; D uncertain. Germline V gene data show CDR1 as SEHNR and CDR2 as FQNEAQ (reference sequence). This CDR3 is built from 14 residues. Trimming removed 1 base from V and 5 bases from J, with 12 bases in between. CDR3 nucleotide sequence: TGTGCCAGCAGCTTAGATGTCCTATACCACGAGCAGTACTTC. Translated, it gives CASSLDVLYHEQYF.

The sample holds a few counts of this clone. Other DNA variants within this sample encode the same CDR3. This chain joins TRBV5-6 and TRBJ2-5, with a possible D match to TRBD1 (6 bases). Germline CDR1 is SGHDT and CDR2 is YYEEEE. The length of the CDR3 is 12 residues. Trimming removed 1 base from V and 5 bases from J, with 6 bases in between. The CDR3 spells CASSLRGETQYF. DNA for the CDR3: TGTGCCAGCAGCTTGAGGGGGGAGACCCAGTACTTC. Based on the CDR3 plus reference TRBV5-6 and TRBJ2-5, the full variable domain is DAGVTQSPTHLIKTRGQQVTLRCSPKSGHDTVSWYQQALGQGPQFIFQYYEEEERQRGNFPDRFSGHQFPNYSSELNVNALLLGDSALYLCASSLRGETQYFGPGTRLLVL.

The table lists this clone with a few counts. V gene TRBV5-1 combines with J gene TRBJ2-2, with TRBD2 matching 7 bases. Germline V gene lookup returns CDR1 SGHRS and CDR2 YFSETQ. The CDR3 sequence is 15 residues long. V was pared by 3 bases and J by 4 bases, with 6 bases of the junction left unmatched. CDR3 DNA sequence: TGCGCCAGCAGCTCGAGACTAGCCGTCACCGGGGAGCTGTTTTTT. Amino acids: CASSSRLAVTGELFF.

This chain links TRBV2 with TRBJ2-6; 9 positions agree with TRBD1. With V trimmed by 6 bases and J by 1 base, 7 bases remained unmatched. Germline assignment: CDR1 SNHLY and CDR2 FYNNEI. The CDR3 is 17 residues long. CDR3 bases: TGTGCCAGCAGACCCGGACAGGGGAGGTCTGGGGCCAACGTCCTGACTTTC. This codes for CASRPGQGRSGANVLTF.

This chain joins TRBV28 and TRBJ2-5; TRBD2 might be the D (6 bases). Germline assignment: CDR1 MDHEN and CDR2 SYDVKM. The CDR3 totals 13 residues. Between the trimmed V and J ends, which lost 10 bases and 1 base, there was a span of 13 bases. The CDR3 DNA follows: TGTGCCACCCTGGGGGGTTCCCAAGAGACCCAGTACTTC. It codes for CATLGGSQETQYF.

This clone turned up a few times. The rearrangement joins TRBV30 to TRBJ1-4, with 9 bases that match TRBD1. Unmatched junction bases numbered 9, after V lost 2 bases and J lost 5 bases. The CDR3 is 16 amino acids. CDR1 GTSNPN and CDR2 SVGIG come from the germline V gene (reference sequence). In nucleotides, the CDR3 is TGTGCCTGGAGTCCAGGTGTTGGGACAGGGAATGAAAAACTGTTTTTT. It encodes CAWSPGVGTGNEKLFF.

This chain uses TRBV2 with TRBJ2-5, with D possibly TRBD1 on 5 matching bases. In germline, CDR1 is SNHLY, CDR2 FYNNEI. V lost 2 bases and J lost 3, with 13 bases in between. The CDR3 runs to 15 residues. The CDR3 region is CASSENSGAKETQYF. The CDR3 DNA sequence: TGTGCCAGCAGTGAAAATTCTGGGGCCAAAGAGACCCAGTACTTC.

The table lists this clone with a few counts. The chain carries TRBV29-1 and TRBJ1-2; perhaps TRBD1 as D (6 bases). Germline CDR1 is SQVTM and CDR2 is ANQGSEA. Trimming removed 4 bases at V and 0 bases at J, with 6 bases between. The CDR3 is 12 amino acids. CDR3 sequence: CSVGTANYGYTF. The CDR3, as DNA: TGCAGCGTTGGGACAGCTAACTATGGCTACACCTTC.

This clone was counted between two and nine times. This chain uses TRBV9 with TRBJ1-2, with TRBD1 identical over 7 bases. The CDR3 is 15 residues long. Germline V gives CDR1 SGDLS, CDR2 YYNGEE. The J segment lost 4 bases and the V segment lost 0 bases, leaving 6 bases of the junction unmatched. Here the CDR3 reads CASSVGPTGSYGYTF. CDR3 coding DNA: TGTGCCAGCAGCGTAGGGCCGACAGGGAGCTATGGCTACACCTTC. The entire variable domain, with the rest obtained from reference TRBV9 and TRBJ1-2, is as follows: DSGVTQTPKHLITATGQRVTLRCSPRSGDLSVYWYQQSLDQGLQFLIQYYNGEERAKGNILERFSAQQFPDLHSELNLSSLELGDSALYFCASSVGPTGSYGYTFGSGTRLTVV.

V and J are TRBV18 and TRBJ2-3; D may be TRBD1 (6 bases). The CDR3 totals 16 residues. With 3 bases removed from V and 2 bases from J, the gap between germline ends came to 15 bases. Per germline, CDR1 KGHSH and CDR2 LQKENI. In nucleotides, the CDR3 is TGTGCCAGCTCACCGGGGCAGGGGTTCTCCACAGATACGCAGTATTTT. This sequence encodes CASSPGQGFSTDTQYF. The full variable domain, in which reference TRBV18 and TRBJ2-3 provide the parts outside the CDR3, is NAGVMQNPRHLVRRRGQEARLRCSPMKGHSHVYWYRQLPEEGLKFMVYLQKENIIDESGMPKERFSAEFPKEGPSILRIQQVVRGDSAAYFCASSPGQGFSTDTQYFGPGTRLTVL.

V is TRBV10-3 and J is TRBJ1-1, with D unresolved. Germline V gives CDR1 ENHRY, CDR2 SYGVKD. Trimming cost V 6 bases and J 0 bases, with 14 bases left between them. The CDR3 extends over 15 amino acids. CDR3 bases: TGTGCCATCAGCAGATCACAACTAATGAACACTGAAGCTTTCTTT. It specifies CAISRSQLMNTEAFF.

This clone was observed a handful of times. This chain links TRBV28 with TRBJ2-7; D not resolved. Trimming left V 7 bases short and J 7 bases short, with 14 bases between. The CDR3 has 12 amino acids. Per the germline V gene, CDR1 is MDHEN and CDR2 is SYDVKM. The CDR3 DNA sequence: TGTGCCAGCACGCAGGCCGGTCGGGAGCAGTACTTC. Translated: CASTQAGREQYF.

The rearrangement links TRBV7-9 to TRBJ2-7, with a tentative D call TRBD2 (6 bases). Germline V gene data show CDR1 as SEHNR and CDR2 as FQNEAQ (reference sequence). Trimming stripped 6 bases from V and 7 bases from J, with 10 bases between. The CDR3 runs to 11 residues. CDR3 region: CASSKRGEQYF. The CDR3 bases are TGTGCCAGCAGTAAACGGGGGGAGCAGTACTTC. The full variable domain, completed using reference TRBV7-9 and TRBJ2-7, is DTGVSQNPRHKITKRGQNVTFRCDPISEHNRLYWYRQTLGQGPEFLTYFQNEAQLEKSRLLSDRFSAERPKGSFSTLEIQRTEQGDSAMYLCASSKRGEQYFGPGTRLTVT.

The chain carries TRBV7-9 and TRBJ1-1, with D perhaps matching TRBD1 (6 bases). The germline V gene encodes CDR1 SEHNR and CDR2 FQNEAQ (reference sequence). V lost 4 bases and J 1 base, leaving 16 bases between the germline ends. The CDR3 contains 16 residues. The CDR3 sequence is CASSSLRDRPNTEAFF. For the CDR3, the DNA is TGTGCCAGCAGCTCATTACGAGACAGGCCGAACACTGAAGCTTTCTTT.

The chain combines TRBV5-1 with TRBJ1-6; unclear D gene. V gave up 0 bases and J gave up 6 bases, with 13 bases separating them. The length of the CDR3 is 16 residues. CDR1 and CDR2 from the germline V gene are SGHRS and YFSETQ. The CDR3, as DNA: TGCGCCAGCAGCTTGGCCGTGGGCGCTGCTAATTCACCCCTCCACTTT. Protein product: CASSLAVGAANSPLHF.